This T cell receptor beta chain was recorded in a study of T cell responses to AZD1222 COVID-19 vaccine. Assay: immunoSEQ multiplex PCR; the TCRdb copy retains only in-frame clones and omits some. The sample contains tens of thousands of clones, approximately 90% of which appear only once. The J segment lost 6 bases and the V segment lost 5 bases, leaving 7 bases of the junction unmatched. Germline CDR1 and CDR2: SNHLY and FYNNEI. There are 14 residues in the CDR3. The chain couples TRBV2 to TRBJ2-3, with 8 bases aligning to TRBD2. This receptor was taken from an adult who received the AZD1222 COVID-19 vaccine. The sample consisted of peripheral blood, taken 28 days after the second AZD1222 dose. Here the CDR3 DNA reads TGTGCCAGCAGTTCCGGACTAGCACACGATACGCAGTATTTT. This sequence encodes CASSSGLAHDTQYF.